The 2 T cell receptor beta chains given below trace back to one sample, sequenced in a study of regulatory T cells in long-lasting Graves disease. Time point noted: newly diagnosed GD, antithyroid drugs for less than 3 months. PBMC-derived RNA was used for the TCR library. TCR beta libraries were built with iRepertoire HTBI primers and Arm-PCR of CDR3 regions. In TCRdb, the multiplex PCR reads were re-called with MiXCR into one record per CDR3 protein. The sample records 540,000 or so distinct CDR3 sequences, approximately 13% being singletons. In addition, the sample was reused for a study of T cells in Graves' hyperthyroidism and ophthalmopathy.

The source was peripheral blood mononuclear cells (PBMCs), collected at new diagnosis, from a patient treated with antithyroid drugs. The receptors shown here come from a man aged 25 to 45 with Graves disease.

This clonotype has ten or more counts. The rearrangement links TRBV12-3 or TRBV12-4 to TRBJ1-4; D not certain. The CDR3 is 14 residues long. The V end lost 4 bases, the J end lost 0 bases, and 6 bases lay between the germline ends. This CDR3 is CASSSDATNEKLFF. The CDR3 bases are TGTGCCAGCAGTTCCGACGCAACTAATGAAAAACTGTTTTTT.

Concerning this clonotype itself: This clone may be a read error of a much larger clone one base away. The CDR3 carries no conserved terminal phenylalanine or tryptophan, so it likely arises from a read error. The rearrangement joins TRBV12-3 or TRBV12-4 to TRBJ2-7; D is unresolved. The V gene lost 5 bases and the J gene lost 0 bases, with 14 bases spanning the gap. The length of the CDR3 is 15 residues. CDR3 nucleotides: TGTGCCAGCAGTCCTCATTCACTCGGCTCCTACGAGCAGTACTGC. It specifies CASSPHSLGSYEQYC.